One and the same sample provided the 3 T cell receptor beta chains below, sequenced in a study of T-cell memory formation after mild COVID-19. TCRdb redid the calling of the 5' RACE reads with MiXCR, one entry per CDR3 protein. This sample yields tens of thousands of distinct CDR3 sequences, of which over 6.5% are seen a single time; 0.79% belongs to the top ten. Sequenced material: PBMCs or a T cell subset sorted from them (not recorded which). The receptor source for this set is an adult who had mild COVID-19 (a few samples of this study predate the infection). Cell type and time point are not known.

This sequence joins TRBV7-2 and TRBJ1-1, with a weak D call TRBD1 (5 bases). CDR3 size: 14 residues. Germline-derived CDR1 and CDR2 are SGHTA and FQGNSA. The ends were cut back, 3 bases at V and 1 base at J, with 9 bases in the middle. The CDR3 reads CASSLPTGNTEAFF. The CDR3 coding sequence is TGTGCCAGCAGCTTGCCCACAGGGAACACTGAAGCTTTCTTT.

This clonotype has at least ten counts. The gene calls are TRBV5-1 and TRBJ2-2; a possible D gene is TRBD1 (5 bases). V lost 4 bases and J lost 5, with 12 bases in between. Germline V gene sequence: CDR1 SGHRS, CDR2 YFSETQ. The CDR3 totals 14 residues. The CDR3 is CASSPRVGTGELFF. The CDR3 region has the DNA TGCGCCAGCAGCCCCAGGGTAGGGACCGGGGAGCTGTTTTTT.

The rearrangement joins TRBV3-1 to TRBJ1-5; 8 bases are a match to TRBD1. There are 16 residues in the CDR3. V was clipped by 5 bases and J by 6 bases; unmatched bases: 12. Germline V gives CDR1 LGHDT, CDR2 YNNKEL (reference sequence). In DNA, the CDR3 is TGTGCCAGCAGCACCCAATCCGGACAGGGCGGTCAGCCCCAGCATTTT. This codes for CASSTQSGQGGQPQHF. The entire variable domain, with the rest obtained from reference TRBV3-1 and TRBJ1-5, is as follows: DTAVSQTPKYLVTQMGNDKSIKCEQNLGHDTMYWYKQDSKKFLKIMFSYNNKELIINETVPNRFSPKSPDKAHLNLHINSLELGDSAVYFCASSTQSGQGGQPQHFGDGTRLSIL.